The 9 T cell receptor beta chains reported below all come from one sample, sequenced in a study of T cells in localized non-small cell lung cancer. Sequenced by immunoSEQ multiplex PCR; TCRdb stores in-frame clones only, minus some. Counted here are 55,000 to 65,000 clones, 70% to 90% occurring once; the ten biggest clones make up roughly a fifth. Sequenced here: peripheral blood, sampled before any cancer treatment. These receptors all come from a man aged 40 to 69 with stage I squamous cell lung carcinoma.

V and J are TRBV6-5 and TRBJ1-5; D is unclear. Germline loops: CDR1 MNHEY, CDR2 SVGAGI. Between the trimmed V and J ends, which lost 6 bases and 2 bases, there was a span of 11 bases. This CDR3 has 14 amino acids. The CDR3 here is CASSPYMGNQPQHF. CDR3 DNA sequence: TGTGCCAGCAGCCCATACATGGGCAATCAGCCCCAGCATTTT.

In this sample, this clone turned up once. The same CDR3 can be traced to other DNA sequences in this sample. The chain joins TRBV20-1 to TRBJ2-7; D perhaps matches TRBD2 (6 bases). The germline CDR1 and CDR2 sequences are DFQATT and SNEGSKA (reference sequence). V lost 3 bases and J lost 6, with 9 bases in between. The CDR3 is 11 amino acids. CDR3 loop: CSASGGGEQYF. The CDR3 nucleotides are TGCAGTGCTAGCGGGGGAGGCGAGCAGTACTTC.

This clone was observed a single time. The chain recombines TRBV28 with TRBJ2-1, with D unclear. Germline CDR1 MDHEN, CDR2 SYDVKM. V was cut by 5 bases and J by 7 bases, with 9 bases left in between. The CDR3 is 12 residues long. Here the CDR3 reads CASSPGLNEQFF. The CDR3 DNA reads TGTGCCAGCAGTCCCGGGTTGAATGAGCAGTTCTTC.

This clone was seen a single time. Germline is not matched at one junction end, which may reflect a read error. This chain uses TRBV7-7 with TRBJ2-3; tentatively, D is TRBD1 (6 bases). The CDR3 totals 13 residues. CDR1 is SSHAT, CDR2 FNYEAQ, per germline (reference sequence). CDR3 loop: CASSIGGGDTQYF. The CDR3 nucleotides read TGTGCTAGCAGCATAGGGGGTGGAGATACGCAGTATTTT. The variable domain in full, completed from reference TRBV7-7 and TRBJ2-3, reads GAGVSQSPRYKVTKRGQDVTLRCDPISSHATLYWYQQALGQGPEFLTYFNYEAQPDKSGLPSDRFSAERPEGSISTLTIQRTEQRDSAMYRCASSIGGGDTQYFGPGTRLTVL.

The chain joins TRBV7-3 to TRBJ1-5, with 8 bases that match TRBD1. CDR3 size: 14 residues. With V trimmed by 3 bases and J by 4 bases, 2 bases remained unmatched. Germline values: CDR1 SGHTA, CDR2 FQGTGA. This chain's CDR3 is CASSLDRVNQPQHF. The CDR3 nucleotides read TGTGCCAGCAGCTTGGACAGGGTAAATCAGCCCCAGCATTTT.

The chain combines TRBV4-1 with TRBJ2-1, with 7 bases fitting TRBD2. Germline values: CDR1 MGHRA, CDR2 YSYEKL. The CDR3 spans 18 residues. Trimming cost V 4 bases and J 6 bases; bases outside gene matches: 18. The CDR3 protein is CASSPLGGRGGDGNEQFF. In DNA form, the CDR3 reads TGCGCCAGCAGCCCCCTCGGGGGTCGGGGAGGGGACGGCAATGAGCAGTTCTTC.

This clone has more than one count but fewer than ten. CDR3 nucleotide sequence: TGTGCCAGCAGGCCACCAGGGAACACTGAAGCTTTCTTT. Residues: CASRPPGNTEAFF. The chain links TRBV28 to TRBJ1-1; D is ambiguous. This CDR3 is 13 amino acids long. The germline CDR1 and CDR2 sequences are MDHEN and SYDVKM. The V end was cut by 6 bases, the J end by 1 base, with 9 bases between.

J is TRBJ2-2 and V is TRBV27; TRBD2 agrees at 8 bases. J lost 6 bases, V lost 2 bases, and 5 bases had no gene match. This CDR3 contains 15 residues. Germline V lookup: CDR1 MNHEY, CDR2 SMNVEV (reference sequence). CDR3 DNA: TGTGCCAGCAGTTTAGAGGGACTAGAGGCCGGGGAGCTGTTTTTT. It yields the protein CASSLEGLEAGELFF.

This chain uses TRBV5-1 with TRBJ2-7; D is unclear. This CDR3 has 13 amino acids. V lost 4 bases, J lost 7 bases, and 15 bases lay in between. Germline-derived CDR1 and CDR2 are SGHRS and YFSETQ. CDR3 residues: CASSLGSNGEQYF. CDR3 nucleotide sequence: TGCGCCAGCAGCCTCGGGTCGAACGGAGAGCAGTACTTC.